A selection of T cell receptor beta chains follows, all from one sample in a study of cytomegalovirus exposure and HLA in healthy donors. The protocol was immunoSEQ multiplex PCR, while the TCRdb copy is restricted to in-frame clones and leaves out a portion. The sample holds roughly 42,000 clones. Sequenced input: PBMCs. These receptors were taken from a man between 25 and 39 years old in good health and CMV-seronegative. The CDR3 runs from the conserved cysteine through the conserved F or W. D genes are given only for firm matches.

d_call	j_call	v_call	cdr3_nt	cdr3_aa
.	TRBJ1-2	TRBV7-9	TGTGCCAGCAGCTCAGTGCAAGGGGAGGGTTGGCGGTATGGCTACACCTTC	CASSSVQGEGWRYGYTF
TRBD2	TRBJ2-3	TRBV6-5	TGTGCCAGCAGTTATATCGGACTAGCGGGAGCAGATACGCAGTATTTT	CASSYIGLAGADTQYF
.	TRBJ2-7	TRBV5-1	TGCGCCAGCAGCTTTAACGAGGCCCTCGAGCAGTACTTC	CASSFNEALEQYF
TRBD1	TRBJ1-2	TRBV30	TGTGCCTGGAGTGAACGGGACAGAAACTATGGCTACACCTTC	CAWSERDRNYGYTF
TRBD2	TRBJ2-5	TRBV27	TGTGCCAGCAGTGGGCTAGCGGGAGACCTGGGGGAGACCCAGTACTTC	CASSGLAGDLGETQYF
.	TRBJ1-2	TRBV18	TGTGCCAGCTCACCACCGGATGGAGGGATTCTCTATGGCTACACCTTC	CASSPPDGGILYGYTF
TRBD1	TRBJ1-5	TRBV19	TGTGCCAGTAGACGGACAGGGATGAACAATCAGCCCCAGCATTTT	CASRRTGMNNQPQHF
TRBD1	TRBJ1-6	TRBV30	TGTGCCTGGAGTGGGAGACAGGGAGGCTCACCCCTCCACTTT	CAWSGRQGGSPLHF
TRBD1	TRBJ1-2	TRBV7-9	TGTGCCAGCAGCGCCACAGGGGATGGCTACACCTTC	CASSATGDGYTF
.	TRBJ1-2	TRBV6-5	TGTGCCAGCAGTTATCTGTTATCCGACAGAAATGGCTACACCTTC	CASSYLLSDRNGYTF
TRBD1	TRBJ1-2	TRBV6-5	TGTGCCAGCAGTTACTCGGAACAGGGGACCGGCTACACCTTC	CASSYSEQGTGYTF
.	TRBJ2-1	TRBV6-5	TGTGCCAGCAGTTACTCTCGGAGCTCCTACAATGAGCAGTTCTTC	CASSYSRSSYNEQFF
TRBD1	TRBJ1-1	TRBV13	TGTGCCAGCAGCTTCCGGGACAGGGGCACTGAAGCTTTCTTT	CASSFRDRGTEAFF
TRBD1	TRBJ1-2	TRBV5-4	TGTGCCAGCGTCCGGACAGGGAGTGTATCTGGCTACACCTTC	CASVRTGSVSGYTF
.	TRBJ2-3	TRBV15	TGTGCCACCAGCAGAGATGGGCGCAGTAGCACAGATACGCAGTATTTT	CATSRDGRSSTDTQYF
.	TRBJ2-3	TRBV13	TGTGCCAGCAGCCTTTGGGGGGGGCTTACAGATACGCAGTATTTT	CASSLWGGLTDTQYF
TRBD1	TRBJ2-2	TRBV6-5	TGTGCCAGCACCGAGACAGGGGGCATCACCGGGGAGCTGTTTTTT	CASTETGGITGELFF
TRBD1	TRBJ1-1	TRBV5-1	TGCGCCAGCAGCTTGCCGGGGACAGATCACACTGAAGCTTTCTTT	CASSLPGTDHTEAFF
.	TRBJ2-7	TRBV30	TGTGCCTGGAGTCCATTGGTTACAGGGAGCGAGCAGTACTTC	CAWSPLVTGSEQYF
.	TRBJ2-7	TRBV30	TGTGCCTGGAGTTGCTCGTCCTATCTCACCTTCCCCTCCTACGAGCAGTACTTC	CAWSCSSYLTFPSYEQYF
.	TRBJ2-7	TRBV7-2	TGTGCCAGCAGCTTAGAGCTAGGAGCCTACGAGCAGTACTTC	CASSLELGAYEQYF
TRBD2	TRBJ2-1	TRBV27	TGTGCCAGCAGTTTAGACGGACTAGCGGGAAGTGAGCAGTTCTTC	CASSLDGLAGSEQFF
.	TRBJ2-7	TRBV6-5	TGTGCCAGCAGTGCTTACGGGAGATCCTACGAGCAGTACTTC	CASSAYGRSYEQYF
.	TRBJ1-2	TRBV6-1	TGTGCCAGCAGTGAAGTGTCGTTAGAGGGCTATGGCTACACCTTC	CASSEVSLEGYGYTF
.	TRBJ2-2	TRBV5-4	TGTGCCAGCAGCCGCGGGGACCTAGTGGCCGGGGAGCTGTTTTTT	CASSRGDLVAGELFF
TRBD1	TRBJ1-1	TRBV6-1	TGTGCCAGCATCGACAGGGCGAACACTGAAGCTTTCTTT	CASIDRANTEAFF
.	TRBJ2-7	TRBV5-1	TGCGCCAGCAGCTTTTCAGGGCCCCCATGGAACGAGCAGTACTTC	CASSFSGPPWNEQYF
TRBD2	TRBJ2-1	TRBV29-1	TGCAGCGTTGCCCCCCGACTAGCGGGAAATAATGAGCAGTTCTTC	CSVAPRLAGNNEQFF